This T cell receptor (beta chain) was found in a study of blood T cell repertoires in COVID-19. Sequencing used immunoSEQ multiplex PCR; TCRdb keeps in-frame clones, though not all of them. The sample holds over 70,000 clones, around nine tenths seen once. The germline V gene has CDR1 SGHDT and CDR2 YYEEEE. V dropped 0 bases and J dropped 2; count of bases not matched to a gene: 4. This CDR3 region has 16 residues. Only a few counts were recorded for this clone. This chain joins TRBV5-6 and TRBJ2-1, with TRBD1 matching over 8 bases. This TCR was sampled from a human donor in a cohort sampled during active COVID-19. Sample: peripheral blood. DNA for the CDR3: TGTGCCAGCAGCTTGGGAGGGACAGGCACCTACAATGAGCAGTTCTTC. Protein sequence: CASSLGGTGTYNEQFF.